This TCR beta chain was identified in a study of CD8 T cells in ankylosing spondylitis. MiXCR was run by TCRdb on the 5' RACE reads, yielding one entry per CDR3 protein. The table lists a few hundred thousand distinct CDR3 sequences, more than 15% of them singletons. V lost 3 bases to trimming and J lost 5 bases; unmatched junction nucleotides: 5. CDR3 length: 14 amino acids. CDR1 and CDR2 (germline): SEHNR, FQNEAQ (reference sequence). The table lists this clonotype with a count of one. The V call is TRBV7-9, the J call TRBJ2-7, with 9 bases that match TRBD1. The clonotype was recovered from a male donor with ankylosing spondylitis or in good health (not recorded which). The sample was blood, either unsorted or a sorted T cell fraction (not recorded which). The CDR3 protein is CASSFPQGADEQYF. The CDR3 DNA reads TGTGCCAGCAGCTTCCCACAGGGGGCGGACGAGCAGTACTTC.